A single sample gave rise to the 3 T cell receptor beta chains below, sequenced in a study of shared clonotypes between healthy human individuals. Sequencing was performed with immunoSEQ multiplex PCR; in TCRdb, only in-frame clones are kept and a portion is missing. This table has around 510,000 clones, 90% to 97% appearing once. The source material was naive CD4+ T cells sorted from blood. Subset here: CD45RA+ positively selected. These receptors originate from a woman aged 25 to 45 in good health.

This chain connects TRBV28 to TRBJ2-2; TRBD1 or TRBD2 may be the D gene (5 bases each). Germline CDR1 MDHEN, CDR2 SYDVKM. The CDR3 is made up of 15 amino acids. V was shortened by 6 bases and J by 1 base, with 12 bases between the two germline ends. The CDR3 DNA reads TGTGCCAGCAGCTTGGGGCGGGTGAACACCGGGGAGCTGTTTTTT. It translates to CASSLGRVNTGELFF.

V is TRBV6-5 and J is TRBJ2-7; unclear D gene. Trimming left V 0 bases short and J 4 bases short, with 16 bases between. The CDR3 has 16 amino acids. The V gene's germline CDR1 is MNHEY and CDR2 SVGAGI. CDR3 sequence reads: CASSYSSSSASYEQYF. The CDR3 nucleotides read TGTGCCAGCAGTTACTCCTCCTCGTCGGCCTCATACGAGCAGTACTTC.

This clone was counted a single time. This chain connects TRBV28 to TRBJ1-1, with TRBD1 as a possible D gene (6 bases). Germline V gene data show CDR1 as MDHEN and CDR2 as SYDVKM. This CDR3 comprises 14 residues. The germline V and J ends were trimmed by 3 bases and 3 bases, with 11 bases remaining between them. The CDR3 DNA reads as TGTGCCAGCAGTTTTCAGGGGAGGGACACTGAAGCTTTCTTT. Its translation is CASSFQGRDTEAFF.